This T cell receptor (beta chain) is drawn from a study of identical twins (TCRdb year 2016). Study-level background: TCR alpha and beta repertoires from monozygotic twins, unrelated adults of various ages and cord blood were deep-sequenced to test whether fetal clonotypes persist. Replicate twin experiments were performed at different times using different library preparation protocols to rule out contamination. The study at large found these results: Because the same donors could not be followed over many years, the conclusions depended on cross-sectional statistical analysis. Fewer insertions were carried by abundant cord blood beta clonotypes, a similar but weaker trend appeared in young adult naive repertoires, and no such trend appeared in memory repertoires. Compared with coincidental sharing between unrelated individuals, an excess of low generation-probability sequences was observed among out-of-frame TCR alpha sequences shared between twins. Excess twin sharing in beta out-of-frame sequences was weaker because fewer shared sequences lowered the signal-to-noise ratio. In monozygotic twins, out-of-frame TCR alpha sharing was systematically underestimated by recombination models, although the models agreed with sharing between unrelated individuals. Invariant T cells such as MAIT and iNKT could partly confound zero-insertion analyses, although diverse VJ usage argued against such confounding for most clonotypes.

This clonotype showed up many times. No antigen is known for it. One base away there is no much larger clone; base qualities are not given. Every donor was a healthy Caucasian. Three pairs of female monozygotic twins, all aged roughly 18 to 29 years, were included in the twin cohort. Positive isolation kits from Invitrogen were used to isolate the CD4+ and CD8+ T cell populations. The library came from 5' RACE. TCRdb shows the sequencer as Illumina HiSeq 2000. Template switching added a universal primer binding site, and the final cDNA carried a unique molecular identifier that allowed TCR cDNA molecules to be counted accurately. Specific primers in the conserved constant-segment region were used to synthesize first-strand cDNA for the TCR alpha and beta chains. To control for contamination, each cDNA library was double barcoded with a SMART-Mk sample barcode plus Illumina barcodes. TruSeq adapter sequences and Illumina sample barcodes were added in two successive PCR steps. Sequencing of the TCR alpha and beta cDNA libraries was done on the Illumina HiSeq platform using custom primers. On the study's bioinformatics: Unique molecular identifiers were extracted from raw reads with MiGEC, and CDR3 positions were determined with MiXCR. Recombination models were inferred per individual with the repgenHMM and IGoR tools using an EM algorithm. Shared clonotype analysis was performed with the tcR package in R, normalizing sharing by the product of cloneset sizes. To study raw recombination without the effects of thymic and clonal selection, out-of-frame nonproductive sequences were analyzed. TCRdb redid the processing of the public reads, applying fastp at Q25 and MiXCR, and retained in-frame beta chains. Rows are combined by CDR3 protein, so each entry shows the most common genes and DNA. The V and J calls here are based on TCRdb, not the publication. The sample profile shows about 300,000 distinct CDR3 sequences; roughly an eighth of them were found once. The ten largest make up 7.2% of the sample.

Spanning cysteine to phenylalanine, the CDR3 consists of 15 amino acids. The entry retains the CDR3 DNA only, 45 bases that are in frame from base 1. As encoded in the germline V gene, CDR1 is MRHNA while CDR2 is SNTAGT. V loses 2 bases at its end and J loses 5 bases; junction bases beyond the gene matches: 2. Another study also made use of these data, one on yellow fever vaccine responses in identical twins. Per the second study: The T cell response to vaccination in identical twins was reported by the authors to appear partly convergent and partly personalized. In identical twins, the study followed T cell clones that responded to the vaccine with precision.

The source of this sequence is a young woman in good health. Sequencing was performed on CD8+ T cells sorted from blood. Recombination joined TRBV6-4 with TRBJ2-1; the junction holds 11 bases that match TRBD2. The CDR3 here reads CASSDLAGGNNEQFF. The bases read TGTGCCAGCAGTGACCTAGCGGGGGGTAACAATGAGCAGTTCTTC.